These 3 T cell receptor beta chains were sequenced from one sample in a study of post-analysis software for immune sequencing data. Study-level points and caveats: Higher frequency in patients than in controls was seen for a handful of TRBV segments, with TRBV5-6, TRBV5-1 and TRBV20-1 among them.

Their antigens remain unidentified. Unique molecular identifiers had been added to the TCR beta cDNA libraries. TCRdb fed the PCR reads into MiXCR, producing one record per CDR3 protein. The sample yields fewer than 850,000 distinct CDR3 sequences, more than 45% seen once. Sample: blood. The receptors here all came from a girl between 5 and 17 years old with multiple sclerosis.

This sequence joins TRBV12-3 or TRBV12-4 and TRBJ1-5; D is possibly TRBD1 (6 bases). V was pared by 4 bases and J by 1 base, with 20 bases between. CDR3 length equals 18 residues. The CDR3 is CASSYPIGGIGSNQPQHF. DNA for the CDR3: TGTGCCAGCAGTTACCCTATAGGGGGGATTGGAAGCAATCAGCCCCAGCATTTT.

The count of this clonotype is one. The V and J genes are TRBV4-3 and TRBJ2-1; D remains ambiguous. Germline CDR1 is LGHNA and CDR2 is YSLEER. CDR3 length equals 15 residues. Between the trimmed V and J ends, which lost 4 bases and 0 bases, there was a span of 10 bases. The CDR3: CASSPITSSYNEQFF. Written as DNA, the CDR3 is TGCGCCAGCAGCCCAATTACGAGCTCCTACAATGAGCAGTTCTTC.

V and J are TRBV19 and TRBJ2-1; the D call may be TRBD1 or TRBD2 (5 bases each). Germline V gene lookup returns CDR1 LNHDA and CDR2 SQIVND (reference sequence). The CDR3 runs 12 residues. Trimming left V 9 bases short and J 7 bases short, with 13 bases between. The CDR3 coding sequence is TGTGCCAGCCGGGACCGGGCAAATGAGCAGTTCTTC. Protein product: CASRDRANEQFF.